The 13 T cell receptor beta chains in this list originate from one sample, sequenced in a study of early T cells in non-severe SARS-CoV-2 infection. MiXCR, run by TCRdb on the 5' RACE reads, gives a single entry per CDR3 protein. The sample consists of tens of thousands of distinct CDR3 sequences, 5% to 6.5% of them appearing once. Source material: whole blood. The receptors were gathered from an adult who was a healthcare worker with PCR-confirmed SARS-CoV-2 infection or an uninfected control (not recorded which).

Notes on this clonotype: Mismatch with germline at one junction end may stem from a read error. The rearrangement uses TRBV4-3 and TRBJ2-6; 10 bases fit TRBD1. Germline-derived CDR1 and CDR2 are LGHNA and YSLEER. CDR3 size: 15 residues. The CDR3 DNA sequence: TGCGCCAGCAGCCCCGGACAGGGGGGGGCCAACGTCCTGATTTTC. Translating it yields CASSPGQGGANVLIF.

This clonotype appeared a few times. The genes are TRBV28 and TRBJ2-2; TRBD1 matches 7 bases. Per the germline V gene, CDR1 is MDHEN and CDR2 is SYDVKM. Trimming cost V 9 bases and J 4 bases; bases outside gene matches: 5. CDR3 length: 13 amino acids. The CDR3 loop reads CASRDSSTGELFF. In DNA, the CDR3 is TGTGCCAGTCGGGACAGCTCCACCGGGGAGCTGTTTTTT.

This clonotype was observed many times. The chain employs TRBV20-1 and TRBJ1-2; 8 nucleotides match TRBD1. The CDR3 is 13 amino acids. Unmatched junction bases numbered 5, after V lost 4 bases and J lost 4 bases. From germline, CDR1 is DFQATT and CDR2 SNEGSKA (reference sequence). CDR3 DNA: TGCAGTGCTAAGGACAGGGAAGGCTATGGCTACACCTTC. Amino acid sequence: CSAKDREGYGYTF.

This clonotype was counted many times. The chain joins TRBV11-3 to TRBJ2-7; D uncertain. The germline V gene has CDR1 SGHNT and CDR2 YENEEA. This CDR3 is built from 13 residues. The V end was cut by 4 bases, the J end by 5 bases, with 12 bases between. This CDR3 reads CASSSRRFDEQYF. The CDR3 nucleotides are TGTGCCAGCAGCTCTCGTAGGTTCGACGAGCAGTACTTC. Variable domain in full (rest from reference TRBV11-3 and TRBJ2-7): EAGVVQSPRYKIIEKKQPVAFWCNPISGHNTLYWYLQNLGQGPELLIRYENEEAVDDSQLPKDRFSAERLKGVDSTLKIQPAELGDSAVYLCASSSRRFDEQYFGPGTRLTVT.

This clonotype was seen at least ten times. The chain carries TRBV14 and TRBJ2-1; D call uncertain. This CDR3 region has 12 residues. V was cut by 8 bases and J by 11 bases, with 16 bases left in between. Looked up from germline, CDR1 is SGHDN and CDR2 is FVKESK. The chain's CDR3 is CASGPSGVKQFF. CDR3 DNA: TGTGCCAGCGGACCCTCCGGAGTGAAGCAGTTCTTC.

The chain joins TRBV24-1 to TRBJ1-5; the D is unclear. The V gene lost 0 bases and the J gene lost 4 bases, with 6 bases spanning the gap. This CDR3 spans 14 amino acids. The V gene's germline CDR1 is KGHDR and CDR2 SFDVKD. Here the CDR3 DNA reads TGTGCCACCAGTGATTTGAACAGTAATCAGCCCCAGCATTTT. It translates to CATSDLNSNQPQHF.

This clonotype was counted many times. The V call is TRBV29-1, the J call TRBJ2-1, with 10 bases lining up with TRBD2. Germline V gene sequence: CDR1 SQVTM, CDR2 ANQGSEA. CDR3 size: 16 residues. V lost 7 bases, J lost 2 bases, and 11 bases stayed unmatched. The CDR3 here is CSAMGLAPVAYNEQFF. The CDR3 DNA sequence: TGCAGCGCGATGGGACTAGCGCCTGTTGCCTACAATGAGCAGTTCTTC.

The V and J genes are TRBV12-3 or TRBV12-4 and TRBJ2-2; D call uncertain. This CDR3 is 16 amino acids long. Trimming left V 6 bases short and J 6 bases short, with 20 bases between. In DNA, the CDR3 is TGTGCCAGCAGGATCCAAGAGCCGCTGAGGCCCGGGGAGCTGTTTTTT. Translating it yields CASRIQEPLRPGELFF.

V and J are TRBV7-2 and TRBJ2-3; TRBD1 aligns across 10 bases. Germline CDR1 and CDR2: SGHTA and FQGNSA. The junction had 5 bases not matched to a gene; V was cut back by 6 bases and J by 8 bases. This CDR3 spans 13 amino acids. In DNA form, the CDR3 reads TGTGCCAGCAGTCTCCGGGACAGGGGTACGCAGTATTTT. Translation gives CASSLRDRGTQYF.

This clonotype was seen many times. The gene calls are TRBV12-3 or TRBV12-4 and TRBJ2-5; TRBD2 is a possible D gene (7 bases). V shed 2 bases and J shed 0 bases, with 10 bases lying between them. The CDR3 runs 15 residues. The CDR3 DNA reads TGTGCCAGCAGTTTAAGGGGGGGAAACCAAGAGACCCAGTACTTC. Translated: CASSLRGGNQETQYF.

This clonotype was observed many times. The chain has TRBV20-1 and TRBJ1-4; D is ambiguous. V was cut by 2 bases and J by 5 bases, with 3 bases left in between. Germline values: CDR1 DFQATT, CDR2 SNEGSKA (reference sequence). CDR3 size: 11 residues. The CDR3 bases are TGCAGTGCTAGACGAAATGAAAAACTGTTTTTT. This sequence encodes CSARRNEKLFF.

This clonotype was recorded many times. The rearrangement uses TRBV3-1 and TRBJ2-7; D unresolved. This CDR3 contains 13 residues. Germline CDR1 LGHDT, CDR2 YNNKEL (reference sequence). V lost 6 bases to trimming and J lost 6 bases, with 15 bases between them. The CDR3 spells CASRPTIAGEQYF. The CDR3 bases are TGTGCCAGCAGACCAACTATAGCAGGCGAGCAGTACTTC.

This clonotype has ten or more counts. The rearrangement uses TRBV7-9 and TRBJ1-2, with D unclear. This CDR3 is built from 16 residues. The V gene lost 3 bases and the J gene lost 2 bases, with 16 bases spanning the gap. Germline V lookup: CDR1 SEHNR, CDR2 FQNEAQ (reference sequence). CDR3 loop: CASSLPSRGENYGYTF. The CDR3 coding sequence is TGTGCCAGCAGCTTGCCTAGTCGCGGGGAAAACTATGGCTACACCTTC.